Below are 23 T cell receptor beta chains sequenced from a single sample in a study of blood T cells in healthy people across ages. The second PCR ran about 6 to 12 cycles with a sample-barcoded 5' primer and J-beta primers. A single record per CDR3 protein comes from TCRdb applying MiXCR to the 5' RACE reads. The table records about 640,000 distinct CDR3 sequences, under 70% of them present only once. The sequenced sample consisted of blood. These receptors were taken from a man in his 60s in good health.

This chain uses TRBV5-1 with TRBJ2-2, with D perhaps TRBD1 (6 bases). With 2 bases removed from V and 4 bases from J, the gap between germline ends came to 15 bases. Germline CDR1 is SGHRS and CDR2 is YFSETQ. The CDR3 is 16 residues long. As DNA, the CDR3 is TGCGCCAGCAGCTTCGCAGCTAGGGGGTCCACCGGGGAGCTGTTTTTT. Encoded protein: CASSFAARGSTGELFF.

The chain joins TRBV7-8 to TRBJ2-2; TRBD1 might be the D (6 bases). The CDR3 runs to 14 residues. V was clipped by 5 bases and J by 7 bases, with 14 bases between them. Germline V gives CDR1 SGHVS, CDR2 FQNEAQ. CDR3 loop: CASSPVRGIGELFF. The CDR3 DNA reads as TGTGCCAGCAGCCCAGTTAGGGGGATCGGGGAGCTGTTTTTT.

V usage is TRBV20-1 and J usage is TRBJ2-1; D may correspond to TRBD1 or TRBD2 (6 bases each). Germline assignment: CDR1 DFQATT and CDR2 SNEGSKA (reference sequence). The CDR3 spans 15 residues. The germline V and J ends were trimmed by 6 bases and 7 bases, with 22 bases remaining between them. The CDR3 reads CSAHPLGGEFNEQFF. Written as DNA, the CDR3 is TGCAGTGCCCACCCGCTCGGGGGCGAGTTTAATGAGCAGTTCTTC.

This rearrangement joins TRBV5-6 to TRBJ2-5, with TRBD2 matching 9 bases. Germline V gene sequence: CDR1 SGHDT, CDR2 YYEEEE. The V and J ends lost 0 bases and 6 bases, in that order; junction bases with no gene match: 6. The length of the CDR3 is 15 residues. The CDR3, as DNA: TGTGCCAGCAGCTTGGTTGCGGGGGGGCAGCAGACCCAGTACTTC. Protein: CASSLVAGGQQTQYF.

The chain employs TRBV5-1 and TRBJ2-3; D gene unclear. Trimming took 4 bases from V and 0 from J, leaving 15 bases between them. The CDR3 length is 16 residues. Per germline, CDR1 SGHRS and CDR2 YFSETQ. CDR3 coding DNA: TGCGCCAGCAGCCCTCTCTTAAACCGGAGCACAGATACGCAGTATTTT. Encoded protein: CASSPLLNRSTDTQYF.

This clonotype was counted many times. The CDR3 is CASSLVVGEQFF. The DNA for the CDR3 is TGCGCCAGCAGCTTGGTGGTTGGCGAGCAGTTCTTC. The J gene is TRBJ2-1, the V gene TRBV5-1, with D unresolved. The CDR3 is made up of 12 amino acids. V shed 0 bases and J shed 10 bases, with 8 bases lying between them. The germline CDR1 and CDR2 sequences are SGHRS and YFSETQ.

The chain joins TRBV5-1 to TRBJ2-1; D remains ambiguous. Trimming left V 1 base short and J 2 bases short, with 7 bases between. The CDR3 sequence is 14 residues long. Germline CDR1 SGHRS, CDR2 YFSETQ. CDR3 residues: CASSLNLAYNEQFF. In DNA form, the CDR3 reads TGCGCCAGCAGCTTGAACCTCGCCTACAATGAGCAGTTCTTC.

CDR3 DNA sequence: TGTGCCAGCAGCCAAGACGGGAGCGGGAGCTATGGCTACACCTTC. It translates to CASSQDGSGSYGYTF. The chain is built from TRBV3-1 and TRBJ1-2, with no clear D. The CDR3 has 15 residues. The germline gives CDR1 LGHDT, CDR2 YNNKEL (reference sequence). Trimming pared 0 bases from V and 4 bases from J, leaving 12 bases between.

In this sample, this clonotype turned up a few times. The V gene is TRBV9, the J gene TRBJ2-3; D not resolved. The CDR3 totals 15 residues. Germline-derived CDR1 and CDR2 are SGDLS and YYNGEE. V lost 1 base and J 2 bases, leaving 11 bases between the germline ends. The DNA for the CDR3 is TGTGCCAGCAGCGTATACTCGTCGCCCACAGATACGCAGTATTTT. This codes for CASSVYSSPTDTQYF.

This clonotype appeared a few times. V gene TRBV25-1 combines with J gene TRBJ2-5, with 10 bases identical to TRBD2. The CDR3 spans 15 residues. Germline V gene lookup returns CDR1 MGHDK and CDR2 SYGVNS. Losses at the gene ends were 5 bases for V and 2 bases for J; bases not matched to a gene: 5. CDR3: CASSWASGGQETQYF. DNA of the CDR3: TGTGCCAGCAGTTGGGCTAGCGGGGGACAAGAGACCCAGTACTTC.

The CDR3 is CASSPRRSPSYEQYF. In nucleotides, the CDR3 is TGTGCCAGCAGCCCCCGACGGAGTCCGTCCTACGAGCAGTACTTC. This chain links TRBV12-3 or TRBV12-4 with TRBJ2-7, with unresolved D. V lost 6 bases and J 1 base, leaving 16 bases between the germline ends. This CDR3 is built from 15 residues.

This clonotype was detected only a few times. The CDR3 DNA reads as TGCGCCAGCAGCCCCGAGGGACAGGGGGCGACTGAAGCTTTCTTT. This codes for CASSPEGQGATEAFF. This chain links TRBV5-1 with TRBJ1-1; TRBD1 aligns across 12 bases. Germline V gene sequence: CDR1 SGHRS, CDR2 YFSETQ. This CDR3 has 15 amino acids. Germline trimming cut 4 bases from V and 5 bases from J; bases unmatched to any gene: 6.

This sequence joins TRBV11-3 and TRBJ2-2; no definite D call. V lost 1 base to trimming and J lost 7 bases, with 10 bases between them. The CDR3 loop spans 14 amino acids. The germline V gene has CDR1 SGHNT and CDR2 YENEEA. The CDR3 here is CASSLGEMGGELFF. CDR3 nucleotide sequence: TGTGCCAGCAGCTTAGGGGAAATGGGCGGGGAGCTGTTTTTT.

V is TRBV4-1 and J is TRBJ1-2; the D is unclear. The germline gives CDR1 MGHRA, CDR2 YSYEKL. The CDR3 consists of 14 residues. Trimming stripped 0 bases from V and 4 bases from J, with 9 bases between. CDR3 residues: CASSQDFTVYGYTF. The CDR3 nucleotides are TGCGCCAGCAGCCAAGATTTCACCGTCTATGGCTACACCTTC.

The gene calls are TRBV6-5 and TRBJ2-6; 14 bases fit TRBD2. V trimming: 2 bases; J trimming: 2 bases; junction bases outside the gene matches: 8. Germline CDR1 and CDR2: MNHEY and SVGAGI. CDR3 length equals 20 residues. This CDR3 reads CASSYGLLTSGGAGANVLTF. CDR3 bases: TGTGCCAGCAGTTACGGTCTCCTGACTAGCGGGGGGGCTGGGGCCAACGTCCTGACTTTC.

This chain uses TRBV3-1 with TRBJ1-6; possible D gene TRBD1, 6 bases. The CDR3 has 14 residues. CDR1 LGHDT and CDR2 YNNKEL come from the germline V gene (reference sequence). V was trimmed by 4 bases and J by 12 bases, leaving 16 bases between them. CDR3 protein: CASSPSQGLRPLHF. In DNA, the CDR3 is TGTGCCAGCAGCCCCTCGCAGGGGCTCCGACCCCTCCACTTT.

The V call is TRBV20-1, the J call TRBJ1-2, with D tentatively TRBD1 (6 bases). There are 16 residues in the CDR3. Germline V gene data show CDR1 as DFQATT and CDR2 as SNEGSKA (reference sequence). The V end was cut by 0 bases, the J end by 0 bases, with 14 bases between. For the CDR3, the DNA is TGCAGTGCTAGAGATCACGGGGGGCCTGCTAACTATGGCTACACCTTC. This gives the protein CSARDHGGPANYGYTF.

The rearrangement joins TRBV20-1 to TRBJ1-4; a weak D match, TRBD1 (6 bases). Germline V lookup: CDR1 DFQATT, CDR2 SNEGSKA (reference sequence). V was trimmed by 5 bases and J by 7 bases, leaving 8 bases between them. The CDR3 contains 11 residues. The CDR3 spells CSAGRGEKLFF. Here the CDR3 DNA reads TGCAGTGCTGGCAGGGGTGAAAAACTGTTTTTT.

The table lists this clonotype with a count of one. This rearrangement joins TRBV29-1 to TRBJ1-1; no reliable D call. Per germline, CDR1 SQVTM and CDR2 ANQGSEA. Trimming pared 4 bases from V and 6 bases from J, leaving 15 bases between. The CDR3 loop spans 13 amino acids. The CDR3 region has the DNA TGCAGCGTTGGTCGGGGTGGTATCGCTGAAGCTTTCTTT. This sequence encodes CSVGRGGIAEAFF.

The V and J genes are TRBV20-1 and TRBJ2-3; TRBD2 matches at 7 bases. There are 13 residues in the CDR3. After removal of 4 bases from V and 6 bases from J, the junction contained 7 bases not matched to a gene. Germline V gene data show CDR1 as DFQATT and CDR2 as SNEGSKA (reference sequence). In DNA, the CDR3 is TGCAGTGCTAAGAGCGGGGTCACGGATACGCAGTATTTT. Translation gives CSAKSGVTDTQYF.

The chain combines TRBV12-3 or TRBV12-4 with TRBJ2-7; D possibly corresponds to TRBD1 (6 bases). The CDR3 has 13 residues. V lost 7 bases to trimming and J lost 0 bases, with 10 bases between them. In nucleotides, the CDR3 is TGTGCCAGCACTCTGACAGGCTCCTACGAGCAGTACTTC. Translating gives CASTLTGSYEQYF.

Of note for this clonotype: Since no conserved phenylalanine or tryptophan closes the CDR3, a read error is the likely cause. The chain joins TRBV6-5 to TRBJ2-7; tentatively, D is TRBD2 (6 bases). Trimming left V 4 bases short and J 2 bases short, with 9 bases between. The CDR3 runs to 13 residues. CDR1 and CDR2 from the germline V gene are MNHEY and SVGAGI. The CDR3 coding sequence is TGTGCCAGCAGTTTTGCGGGACCCTACGAGCAGTACTTA. Amino acid sequence: CASSFAGPYEQYL.

The gene calls are TRBV7-8 and TRBJ2-5, with D possibly matching TRBD1 (5 bases). Trimming pared 6 bases from V and 7 bases from J, leaving 18 bases between. CDR3 length: 14 residues. In germline, CDR1 is SGHVS, CDR2 FQNEAQ. In nucleotides, the CDR3 is TGTGCCAGCAGTCCCCGGCCTTTCCAGGGGACCCAGTACTTC. Residues: CASSPRPFQGTQYF.